A selection of T cell receptor beta chains follows, all from one sample in a study of blood T cells in healthy people across ages. Via MiXCR, TCRdb re-called the 5' RACE reads, giving one row per CDR3 protein. In the table there are 800,000 to 1,000,000 distinct CDR3 sequences, around 49% of which are singletons. Input material: blood. The origin of the receptors is a man aged 25-45 years in good health. Both conserved end residues are part of each CDR3. Each record gives: V gene, CDR3 protein.

TRBV4-1 CASSQVSPGGGTDTQYF
TRBV6-6 CASSYADRDHYGYTF
TRBV27 CASSFGGGPYVVQYF
TRBV10-3 CATRGGPDTQYF
TRBV28 CASSFSGAEETQYF
TRBV3-1 CASSQAHSEDPGEQYF
TRBV4-1 CASSQPGTGPGNTIYF
TRBV28 CASRTDREYTEAFF
TRBV5-5 CASSSLGGLATNEKLFF
TRBV29-1 CSVSEQGAGYTF
TRBV4-2 CASSQLASGELFF
TRBV27 CASNPGQKLTGGTYCYTF
TRBV7-2 CASTLGPFSYNEQFF
TRBV7-9 CASSFGQGKGNEQFF
TRBV4-2 CASSQDGKREDTQYF
TRBV14 CASTRGGGEQFF
TRBV9 CASSPAGEEPQHF
TRBV5-4 CASSYGLAGESQETQYF
TRBV5-1 CASSPSSRNYGYTF
TRBV25-1 CASSDGRGTDTQYF
TRBV27 CASSLSLGQAYNEQFF
TRBV21-1 CASSRETGGKFNYGYTF
TRBV7-2 CASSLFSPLAGNNEQFF
TRBV4-3 CASSQDDRGPDTQYF
TRBV7-9 CAGSLETENIQYF
TRBV5-1 CASSGGQQQFSYEQYF
TRBV6-1 CAISEHYEQYF
TRBV4-2 CASSPYTTDGNGYTF
TRBV18 CASSSGQGNVYGYTF
TRBV25-1 CASLDQVGTGELFF
TRBV20-1 CSVNQGVWGYTF
TRBV11-2 CASSLYFGELFF
TRBV28 CASNPADRAPYEQYF
TRBV24-1 CATSETGTGAYNEQFF
TRBV5-4 CASSIQGRGNTIYF